What follows is one TCR beta chain and its context. The CDR3 has 14 residues. CDR1 is SGHRS, CDR2 YFSETQ, per germline. The V gene lost 0 bases and the J gene lost 7 bases, with 13 bases spanning the gap. This sample stems from a study of control samples from healthy donors and cancer patients. Profiling relied on immunoSEQ multiplex PCR, and the TCRdb table lists in-frame clones only, not all of them. Of 80,000 to 85,000 clones in the sample, roughly 88% were seen once. Specimen: blood. The chain joins TRBV5-1 to TRBJ1-2; D gene unclear. The sequence was obtained from a woman between 50 and 59 years old in good health. CDR3 bases: TGCGCCAGCAGCTTGGCTGGAGTAGAAGCTGGCTACACCTTC. Translation gives CASSLAGVEAGYTF.